The TCR beta chain under discussion was sequenced for a study of vaccination effects on CD4 cells after COVID-19. Broader study findings: Marked clonal contraction of infection- and vaccine-induced clones was seen late after vaccination.

Points on this clone: Its specificity is unknown.

Using viral peptide pools, the ViraFEST assay grew out antigen-specific CD4+ T cells prior to sequencing. Around day 10 of culture, CD4+ T cells were separated out. Either the BNT162b2 or mRNA-1273 vaccine was given to participants in two doses. Replacing half the medium with IL-2 medium was done on days 3 and 7. The protocol was immunoSEQ multiplex PCR, while the TCRdb copy is restricted to in-frame clones and leaves out a portion. The data contain about 22,000 clones, roughly three quarters of them singletons. The germline gives CDR1 SGHKS, CDR2 YYEKEE (reference sequence). Trimming at V came to 1 base and at J to 8 bases, leaving 11 bases not matched to a gene. This CDR3 spans 16 amino acids.

V gene TRBV5-5 combines with J gene TRBJ1-4, with TRBD1 matching 7 bases. Material: CD4+ T cells from PBMCs cultured with SARS-CoV-2 spike peptides, obtained after COVID-19 vaccination. This receptor was taken from a human donor who received a COVID-19 vaccine. The CDR3 DNA reads TGTGCCAGCAGCTTGTTCAGGGGGGTTGTAGAGGAAAAACTGTTTTTT. It translates to CASSLFRGVVEEKLFF.